This TCR beta chain was profiled in a study of cytomegalovirus exposure and HLA in healthy donors. Study outcomes and limitations: Highly shared sequence variants in one cluster were likely a sequencing artifact.

Details on this clone: Its specificity is not known.

The PCR was carried out with 60 Vbeta primers and 13 Jbeta primers. Data came from immunoSEQ multiplex PCR; TCRdb stores just in-frame clones and leaves some out. The table has roughly 190,000 clones, 79% seen once. The germline V gene encodes CDR1 MNHEY and CDR2 SVGAGI. This CDR3 is 15 amino acids long. Trimming stripped 2 bases from V and 6 bases from J, with 16 bases between. Source material: PBMCs. The chain joins TRBV6-5 to TRBJ2-5; no firm D call. The origin of this receptor is a woman aged 45-65 years in good health and CMV-seronegative. The DNA for the CDR3 is TGTGCCAGCAGTTACGAGGCAAAAAGCATAAAGACCCAGTACTTC. Translating it yields CASSYEAKSIKTQYF.